The sequence of this TCR beta chain was determined in a study of breast tumors, draining lymph nodes, adjacent tissues. This clonotype was observed many times. Samples came from axillary lymph nodes draining the breast cancer. CDR3 length: 15 amino acids. V lost 1 base to trimming and J lost 3 bases, with 13 bases between them. The V gene's germline CDR1 is MNHEY and CDR2 SVGEGT. TCRdb processed the multiplex PCR reads anew with MiXCR; each CDR3 protein has one entry. The repertoire holds under 250,000 distinct CDR3 sequences, with less than 40% as singletons. Sequencing used axillary lymph node tissue. This sequence originates from a female donor with breast cancer. Some clones in this sample may be carry-over from other donors' samples. The chain joins TRBV6-2 or TRBV6-3 to TRBJ2-7; TRBD1 is a possible D gene (6 bases). The CDR3 reads CASSYLSTGNYEQYF. The CDR3 bases are TGTGCCAGCAGTTACTTATCTACAGGGAACTACGAGCAGTACTTC.